This passage covers 18 T cell receptor beta chains from one sample sequenced in a study of shared clonotypes between healthy human individuals. Sequencing was performed with immunoSEQ multiplex PCR; in TCRdb, only in-frame clones are kept and a portion is missing. This sample yields more than 2 million clones, of which approximately 96% are seen a single time; around 0.13% belongs to the top ten. The sample was naive CD4+ T cells sorted from blood. As to subset: CD45RA+ positively selected. The receptors shown here come from a man between 18 and 35 years old in good health.

This clone was recorded once. V gene TRBV16 combines with J gene TRBJ1-2; tentatively, D is TRBD1 (5 bases). Trimming cost V 0 bases and J 8 bases, with 7 bases left between them. The CDR3 extends over 12 amino acids. Germline CDR1 KGHSY, CDR2 FQNENV. CDR3 DNA sequence: TGTGCCAGCAGCCAATCGAACAGGGGCTACACCTTC. It is translated as CASSQSNRGYTF.

The J gene is TRBJ1-1, the V gene TRBV5-4; unclear D gene. The CDR3 has 15 amino acids. The ends were cut back, 2 bases at V and 1 base at J, with 12 bases in the middle. From germline, CDR1 is SGHNT and CDR2 YYREEE (reference sequence). The CDR3 loop reads CASSFRGGANTEAFF. The DNA of the CDR3 is TGTGCCAGCAGCTTTCGCGGAGGAGCGAACACTGAAGCTTTCTTT.

Comment on this clone: Within the sample, other DNA sequences also encode this same CDR3. The gene calls are TRBV5-1 and TRBJ1-1, with TRBD1 as a possible D gene (5 bases). The germline gives CDR1 SGHRS, CDR2 YFSETQ. The CDR3 contains 13 residues. V dropped 0 bases and J dropped 6 bases, with 9 bases sitting between them. The CDR3 region is CASSLAGTPEAFF. The CDR3 DNA is TGCGCCAGCAGCTTGGCTGGGACTCCTGAAGCTTTCTTT.

The chain joins TRBV5-4 to TRBJ2-7, with 11 bases fitting TRBD1. V shed 0 bases, J shed 2 bases, and the junction held 4 bases outside the gene matches. Germline-derived CDR1 and CDR2 are SGHNT and YYREEE (reference sequence). This CDR3 spans 16 amino acids. CDR3 in amino acids: CASSLGGQGAAYEQYF. DNA of the CDR3: TGTGCCAGCAGCTTGGGTGGACAGGGGGCAGCCTACGAGCAGTACTTC.

The chain has TRBV7-8 and TRBJ2-7, with D unclear. The ends were cut back, 5 bases at V and 3 bases at J, with 8 bases in the middle. The CDR3 has 12 residues. Germline V gene data show CDR1 as SGHVS and CDR2 as FQNEAQ. For the CDR3, the DNA is TGTGCCAGCAGCCCCGGGTTCTACGAGCAGTACTTC. It yields the protein CASSPGFYEQYF.

The V call is TRBV7-8, the J call TRBJ1-5; no firm D call. The V end lost 0 bases, the J end lost 6 bases, and 18 bases lay between the germline ends. In germline, CDR1 is SGHVS, CDR2 FQNEAQ. The CDR3 is 17 amino acids. The CDR3 nucleotides read TGTGCCAGCAGCTTAGCGAGGGTAGGGATTTACTCTCAGCCCCAGCATTTT. Translated: CASSLARVGIYSQPQHF. The full variable domain, its missing parts supplied by reference TRBV7-8 and TRBJ1-5, is GAGVSQSPRYKVAKRGQDVALRCDPISGHVSLFWYQQALGQGPEFLTYFQNEAQLDKSGLPSDRFFAERPEGSVSTLKIQRTQQEDSAVYLCASSLARVGIYSQPQHFGDGTRLSIL.

The chain couples TRBV7-2 to TRBJ2-1, with D possibly matching TRBD1 (5 bases). Germline assignment: CDR1 SGHTA and CDR2 FQGNSA. The CDR3 totals 12 residues. The V and J ends lost 5 bases and 9 bases respectively, with 11 bases between them. In nucleotides, the CDR3 is TGTGCCAGCAGCGAACAGGACCCTGAGCAGTTCTTC. Translation gives CASSEQDPEQFF.

V and J are TRBV4-1 and TRBJ2-7; a weak D match, TRBD1 (5 bases). This CDR3 contains 15 residues. The germline V gene encodes CDR1 MGHRA and CDR2 YSYEKL. V was pared by 5 bases and J by 3 bases, with 17 bases between. CDR3 loop: CASSSDTYNDYEQYF. CDR3 sequence (DNA): TGCGCCAGCAGCTCGGACACCTACAATGACTACGAGCAGTACTTC.

The chain is built from TRBV7-3 and TRBJ2-7, with TRBD1 as a possible D gene (6 bases). This CDR3 spans 16 amino acids. V was cut by 2 bases and J by 2 bases, with 16 bases left in between. In germline, CDR1 is SGHTA, CDR2 FQGTGA. As DNA, the CDR3 is TGTGCCAGCAGCTTAGGTACTGGGGGCCCCCCCTACGAGCAGTACTTC. Its protein product is CASSLGTGGPPYEQYF.

Comment on this clone: This sample also contains other DNA sequences that code for the same CDR3. This chain joins TRBV27 and TRBJ2-7, with 8 bases aligning to TRBD1. Per germline, CDR1 MNHEY and CDR2 SMNVEV (reference sequence). The CDR3 is 15 amino acids. J lost 2 bases, V lost 2 bases, and 5 bases had no gene match. The CDR3 bases are TGTGCCAGCAGTTTAAGGGCAGGGGGCCCCTACGAGCAGTACTTC. Protein sequence: CASSLRAGGPYEQYF.

The CDR3 DNA reads as TGTGCCATCAGAACCTCGGAAGAGTATGGCTACACCTTC. Translating gives CAIRTSEEYGYTF. The J gene is TRBJ1-2, the V gene TRBV10-3; D gene unclear. The germline V and J ends were trimmed by 6 bases and 5 bases, with 13 bases remaining between them. Looked up from germline, CDR1 is ENHRY and CDR2 is SYGVKD. CDR3 length: 13 amino acids.

The V and J genes are TRBV11-2 and TRBJ2-7, with 10 bases fitting TRBD2. Trimming at V came to 2 bases and at J to 5 bases, leaving 9 bases not matched to a gene. Germline V CDR1 and CDR2: SGHAT, FQNNGV. This CDR3 is 16 amino acids long. The CDR3 DNA is TGTGCCAGCAGCTTAAACCCAGCGGGAGGGCCCCACGAGCAGTACTTC. This codes for CASSLNPAGGPHEQYF.

The chain carries TRBV6-6 and TRBJ2-1, with 8 bases fitting TRBD2. Losses at the gene ends were 2 bases for V and 4 bases for J; bases not matched to a gene: 7. The CDR3 is made up of 16 amino acids. Germline-derived CDR1 and CDR2 are MNHNY and SVGAGI (reference sequence). DNA for the CDR3: TGTGCCAGCAGTTACGTCAGCGGGAGCAGGTACAATGAGCAGTTCTTC. It translates to CASSYVSGSRYNEQFF.

The chain joins TRBV10-1 to TRBJ2-5; the match to TRBD1 covers 8 bases. CDR1 WNHNN and CDR2 SYGVQD come from the germline V gene (reference sequence). The CDR3 loop spans 16 amino acids. J was trimmed by 3 bases and V by 0 bases; bases with no gene match: 6. The CDR3 DNA reads TGCGCCAGCAGTGAGTCCGGACAGGGAAGAGAAGAGACCCAGTACTTC. It yields the protein CASSESGQGREETQYF.

Details on this clone: The sample has other DNA sequences that encode this CDR3 too. The V call is TRBV20-1, the J call TRBJ2-5; the match to TRBD1 covers 8 bases. The V gene's germline CDR1 is DFQATT and CDR2 SNEGSKA (reference sequence). Germline trimming cut 6 bases from V and 5 bases from J; bases unmatched to any gene: 2. CDR3 length equals 11 residues. CDR3 sequence (DNA): TGCAGTGCCAGGACAGGGGAGACCCAGTACTTC. Translating gives CSARTGETQYF.

V and J are TRBV5-1 and TRBJ2-3; D not resolved. V lost 0 bases to trimming and J lost 1 base, with 12 bases between them. The CDR3 has 16 residues. Germline lookup yields CDR1 SGHRS and CDR2 YFSETQ. The CDR3 spells CASSLGTSLGTDTQYF. The CDR3 DNA follows: TGCGCCAGCAGCTTGGGTACGTCTCTGGGCACAGATACGCAGTATTTT.

Only one count was recorded for this clone. The chain carries TRBV11-2 and TRBJ1-4; possibly TRBD1 for D (6 bases). The V gene's germline CDR1 is SGHAT and CDR2 FQNNGV. Trimming cost V 5 bases and J 4 bases, with 11 bases left between them. The CDR3 is 14 amino acids. CDR3 DNA: TGTGCCAGCAGCGTAGGACAGATTAATGAAAAACTGTTTTTT. This encodes CASSVGQINEKLFF. Full variable domain (outside the CDR3, taken from reference TRBV11-2 and TRBJ1-4): EAGVAQSPRYKIIEKRQSVAFWCNPISGHATLYWYQQILGQGPKLLIQFQNNGVVDDSQLPKDRFSAERLKGVDSTLKIQPAKLEDSAVYLCASSVGQINEKLFFGSGTQLSVL.

The rearrangement uses TRBV29-1 and TRBJ2-1, with D perhaps TRBD1 (6 bases). The CDR3 length is 12 residues. CDR1 SQVTM and CDR2 ANQGSEA come from the germline V gene. Between the trimmed V and J ends, which lost 7 bases and 5 bases, there was a span of 12 bases. CDR3 sequence: CSAHRDNNEQFF. The DNA for the CDR3 is TGCAGCGCCCACAGGGATAACAATGAGCAGTTCTTC.